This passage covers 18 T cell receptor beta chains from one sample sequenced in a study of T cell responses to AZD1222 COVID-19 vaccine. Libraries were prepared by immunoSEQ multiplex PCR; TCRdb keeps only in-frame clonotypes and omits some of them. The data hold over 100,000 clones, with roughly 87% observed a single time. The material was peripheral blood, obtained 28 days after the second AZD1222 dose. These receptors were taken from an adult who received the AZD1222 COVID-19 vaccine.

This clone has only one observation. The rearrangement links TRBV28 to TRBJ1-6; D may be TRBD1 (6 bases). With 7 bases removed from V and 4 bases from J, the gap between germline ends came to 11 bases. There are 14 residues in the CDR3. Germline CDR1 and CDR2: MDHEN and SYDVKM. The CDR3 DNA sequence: TGTGCCAGCACTCGAGGGGGATATAATTCACCCCTCCACTTT. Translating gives CASTRGGYNSPLHF.

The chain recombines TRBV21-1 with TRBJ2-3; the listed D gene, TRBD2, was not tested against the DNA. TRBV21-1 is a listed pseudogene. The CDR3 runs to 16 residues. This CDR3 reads CASSKPPGGSGDTQYF. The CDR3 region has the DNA TGTGCCAGCAGCAAACCCCCGGGGGGGAGCGGGGATACGCAGTATTTT.

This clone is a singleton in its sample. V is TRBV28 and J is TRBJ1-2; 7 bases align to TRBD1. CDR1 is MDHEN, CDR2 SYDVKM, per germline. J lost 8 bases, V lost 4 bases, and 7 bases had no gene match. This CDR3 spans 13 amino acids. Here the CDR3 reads CASSYEGARGYTF. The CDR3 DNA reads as TGTGCCAGCAGTTACGAGGGGGCTCGAGGCTACACCTTC.

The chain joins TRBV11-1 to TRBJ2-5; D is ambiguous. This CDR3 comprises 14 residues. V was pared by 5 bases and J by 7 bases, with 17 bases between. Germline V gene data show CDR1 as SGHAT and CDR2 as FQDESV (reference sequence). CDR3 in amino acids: CASSPRVGPGTQYF. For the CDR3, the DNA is TGTGCCAGCAGCCCCCGGGTAGGGCCGGGGACCCAGTACTTC.

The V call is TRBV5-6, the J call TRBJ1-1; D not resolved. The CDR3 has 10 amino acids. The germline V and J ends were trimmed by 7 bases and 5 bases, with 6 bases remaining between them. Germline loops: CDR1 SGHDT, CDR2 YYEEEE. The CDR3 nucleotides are TGTGCCAGCGGGAGGACTGAAGCTTTCTTT. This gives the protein CASGRTEAFF.

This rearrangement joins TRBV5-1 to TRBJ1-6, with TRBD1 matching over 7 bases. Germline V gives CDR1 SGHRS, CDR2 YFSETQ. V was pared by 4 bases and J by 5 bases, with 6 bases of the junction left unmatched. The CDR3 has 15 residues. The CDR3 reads CASSKGDSHNSPLHF. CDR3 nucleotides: TGCGCCAGCAGCAAAGGGGACAGCCATAATTCACCCCTCCACTTT.

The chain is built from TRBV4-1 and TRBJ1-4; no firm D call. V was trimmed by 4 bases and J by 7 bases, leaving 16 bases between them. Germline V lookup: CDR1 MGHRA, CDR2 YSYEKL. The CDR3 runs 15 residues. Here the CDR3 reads CASSPHTPAGEKLFF. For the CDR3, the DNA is TGCGCCAGCAGCCCTCACACCCCGGCCGGTGAAAAACTGTTTTTT.

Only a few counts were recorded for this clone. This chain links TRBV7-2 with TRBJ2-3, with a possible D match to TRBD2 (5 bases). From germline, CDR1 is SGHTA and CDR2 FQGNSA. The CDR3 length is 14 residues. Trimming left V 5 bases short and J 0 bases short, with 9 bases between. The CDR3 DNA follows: TGTGCCAGCAGCACTGGACTGAGCACAGATACGCAGTATTTT. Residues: CASSTGLSTDTQYF.

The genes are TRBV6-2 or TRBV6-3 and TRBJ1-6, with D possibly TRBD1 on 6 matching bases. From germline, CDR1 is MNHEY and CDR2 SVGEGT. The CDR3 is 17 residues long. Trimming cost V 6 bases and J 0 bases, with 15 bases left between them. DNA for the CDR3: TGTGCCAGCAGACCTGACAGGACAAGCTCCTATAATTCACCCCTCCACTTT. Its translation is CASRPDRTSSYNSPLHF.

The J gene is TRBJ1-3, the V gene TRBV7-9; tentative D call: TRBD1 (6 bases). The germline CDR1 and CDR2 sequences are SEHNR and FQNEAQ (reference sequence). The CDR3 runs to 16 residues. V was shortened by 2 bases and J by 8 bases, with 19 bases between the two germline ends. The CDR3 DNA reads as TGTGCCAGCAGCTTAACGTCGGCGAAAGGGGGGGACACCATATATTTT. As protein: CASSLTSAKGGDTIYF.

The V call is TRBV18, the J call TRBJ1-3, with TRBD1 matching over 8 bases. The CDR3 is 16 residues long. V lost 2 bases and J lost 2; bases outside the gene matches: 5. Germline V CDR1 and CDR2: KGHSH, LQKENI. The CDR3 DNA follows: TGTGCCAGCTCACCAGGACAGGGAGCTGCTGGAAACACCATATATTTT. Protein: CASSPGQGAAGNTIYF.

The CDR3 reads CASSPQGGNYGYTF. The CDR3 nucleotides read TGTGCCAGCAGCCCCCAGGGGGGAAACTATGGCTACACCTTC. The chain joins TRBV3-1 (or the pseudogene TRBV3-2) to TRBJ1-2, with 7 positions matching TRBD1. After removal of 4 bases from V and 2 bases from J, the junction contained 4 bases not matched to a gene. CDR1 is LGHDT and CDR2 is YNNKEL in the germline V gene (reference sequence). This CDR3 has 14 residues.

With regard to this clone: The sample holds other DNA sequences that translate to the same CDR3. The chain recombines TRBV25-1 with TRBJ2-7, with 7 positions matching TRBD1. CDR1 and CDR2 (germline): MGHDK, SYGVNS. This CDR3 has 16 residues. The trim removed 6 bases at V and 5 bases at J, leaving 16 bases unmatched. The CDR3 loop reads CASRAPETGWFNEQYF. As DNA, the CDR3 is TGTGCCAGCAGGGCACCCGAGACAGGGTGGTTTAACGAGCAGTACTTC.

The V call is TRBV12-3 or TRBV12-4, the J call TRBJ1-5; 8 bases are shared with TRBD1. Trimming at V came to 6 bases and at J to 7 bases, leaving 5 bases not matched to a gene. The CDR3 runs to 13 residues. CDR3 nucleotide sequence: TGTGCCAGCAGCGGGGACAGGACCCAGCCCCAGCATTTT. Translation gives CASSGDRTQPQHF.

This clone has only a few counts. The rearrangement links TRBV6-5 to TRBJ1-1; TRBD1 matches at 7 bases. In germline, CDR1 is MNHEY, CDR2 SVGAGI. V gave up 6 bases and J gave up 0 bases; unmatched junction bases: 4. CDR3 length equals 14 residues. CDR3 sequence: CASRQGVLNTEAFF. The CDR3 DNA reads TGTGCCAGCAGGCAGGGGGTACTGAACACTGAAGCTTTCTTT.

The CDR3 coding sequence is TGTGCCAGCTCACCAGGGGCGTTCGCGAACACCGGGGAGCTGTTTTTT. Translating gives CASSPGAFANTGELFF. This chain joins TRBV18 and TRBJ2-2, with D possibly being TRBD1 (5 bases). Looked up from germline, CDR1 is KGHSH and CDR2 is LQKENI. V was shortened by 2 bases and J by 0 bases, with 10 bases between the two germline ends. The CDR3 contains 16 residues.

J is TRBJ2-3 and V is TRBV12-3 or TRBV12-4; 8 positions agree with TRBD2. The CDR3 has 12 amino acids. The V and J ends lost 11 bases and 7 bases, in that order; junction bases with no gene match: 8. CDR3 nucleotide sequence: TGTGCCTCCAGCGGGGGACCCTATACGCAGTATTTT. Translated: CASSGGPYTQYF.

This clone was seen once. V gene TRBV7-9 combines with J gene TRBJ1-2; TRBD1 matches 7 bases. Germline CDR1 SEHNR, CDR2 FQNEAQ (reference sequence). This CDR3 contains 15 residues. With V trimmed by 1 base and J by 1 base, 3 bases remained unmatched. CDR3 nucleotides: TGTGCCAGCAGCTTAGTCAGGGGGAGTAACTATGGCTACACCTTC. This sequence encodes CASSLVRGSNYGYTF.